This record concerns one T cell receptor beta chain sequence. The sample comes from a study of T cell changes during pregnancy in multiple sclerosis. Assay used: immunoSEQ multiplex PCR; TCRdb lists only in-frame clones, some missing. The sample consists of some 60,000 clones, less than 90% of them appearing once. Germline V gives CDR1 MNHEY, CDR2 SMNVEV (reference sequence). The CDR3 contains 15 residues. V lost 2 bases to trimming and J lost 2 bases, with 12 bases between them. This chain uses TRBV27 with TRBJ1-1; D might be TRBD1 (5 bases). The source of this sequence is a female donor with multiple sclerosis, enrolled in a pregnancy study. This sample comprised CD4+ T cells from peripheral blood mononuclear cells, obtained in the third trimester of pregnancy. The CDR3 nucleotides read TGTGCCAGCAGTTTACGCACAGGTTTTAACACTGAAGCTTTCTTT. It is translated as CASSLRTGFNTEAFF.